These 10 T cell receptor beta chains were sequenced from one sample in a study of cytomegalovirus exposure and HLA in healthy donors. Vbeta (60) and Jbeta (13) primers were used in the PCR. Sequenced by immunoSEQ multiplex PCR; TCRdb stores in-frame clones only, minus some. Of approximately 87,000 clones listed, 84% are singletons. The specimen was PBMCs. These receptors were collected from a woman under 30 in good health and CMV-seropositive.

V usage is TRBV5-8 and J usage is TRBJ2-7; 7 bases map to TRBD1. From germline, CDR1 is SGHTS and CDR2 YDEGEE. This CDR3 comprises 14 residues. The junction had 6 bases not matched to a gene; V was cut back by 2 bases and J by 4 bases. CDR3 coding DNA: TGTGCCAGCAGCTTATGGGACAGTAAGTACGAGCAGTACTTC. Amino acid sequence: CASSLWDSKYEQYF. The full variable domain, in which reference TRBV5-8 and TRBJ2-7 provide the parts outside the CDR3, is EAGVTQSPTHLIKTRGQQATLRCSPISGHTSVYWYQQALGLGLQFLLWYDEGEERNRGNFPPRFSGRQFPNYSSELNVNALELEDSALYLCASSLWDSKYEQYFGPGTRLTVT.

J is TRBJ2-3 and V is TRBV23-1, with D possibly TRBD1 on 7 matching bases. TRBV23-1 falls under the ORF class, with uncertain function. Trimming removed 10 bases from V and 2 bases from J, with 22 bases in between. This CDR3 comprises 16 residues. CDR3 sequence reads: CAIQGGCPEITDTQYF. Here the CDR3 DNA reads TGCGCCATTCAGGGGGGTTGTCCGGAGATCACAGATACGCAGTATTTT.

V is TRBV7-2 and J is TRBJ2-2; no firm D call. Trimming pared 5 bases from V and 4 bases from J, leaving 17 bases between. Per the germline V gene, CDR1 is SGHTA and CDR2 is FQGNSA. This CDR3 comprises 16 residues. The CDR3 DNA reads TGTGCCAGCAGCCTCGTGGTTGCACTCTCCACCGGGGAGCTGTTTTTT. It yields the protein CASSLVVALSTGELFF.

This clone came up once. The chain joins TRBV19 to TRBJ2-7; TRBD1 matches at 10 bases. Germline-derived CDR1 and CDR2 are LNHDA and SQIVND (reference sequence). The CDR3 sequence is 18 residues long. Trimming removed 5 bases from V and 7 bases from J; junction bases left unmatched: 20. CDR3 sequence (DNA): TGTGCCAGTAGTTCCCCTTACGGAACCGGGACAGGGGTACATGAGCAGTACTTC. Its translation is CASSSPYGTGTGVHEQYF.

The rearrangement links TRBV7-8 to TRBJ2-1, with D possibly being TRBD1 (6 bases). Germline V gene lookup returns CDR1 SGHVS and CDR2 FQNEAQ. This CDR3 has 17 amino acids. Trimming stripped 0 bases from V and 0 bases from J, with 12 bases between. For the CDR3, the DNA is TGTGCCAGCAGCTTAGCAGGGGACAAGAGCTCCTACAATGAGCAGTTCTTC. This encodes CASSLAGDKSSYNEQFF.

The chain recombines TRBV5-1 with TRBJ2-1, with 8 bases fitting TRBD2. V lost 10 bases to trimming and J lost 9 bases; unmatched junction nucleotides: 18. Germline CDR1 SGHRS, CDR2 YFSETQ. The CDR3 loop spans 15 amino acids. The CDR3 protein is CAARSGGAPRGEQFF. Here the CDR3 DNA reads TGCGCCGCTAGATCGGGGGGGGCCCCACGGGGTGAGCAGTTCTTC.

This chain links TRBV29-1 with TRBJ1-4; no firm D call. The CDR3 is 15 amino acids. In germline, CDR1 is SQVTM, CDR2 ANQGSEA. Trimming removed 3 bases at V and 7 bases at J, with 18 bases between. The CDR3 spells CSVDLVQRAAEKLFF. Written as DNA, the CDR3 is TGCAGCGTTGATTTAGTACAGCGGGCGGCTGAAAAACTGTTTTTT. The whole variable domain, filled in from reference TRBV29-1 and TRBJ1-4, reads SAVISQKPSRDICQRGTSLTIQCQVDSQVTMMFWYRQQPGQSLTLIATANQGSEATYESGFVIDKFPISRPNLTFSTLTVSNMSPEDSSIYLCSVDLVQRAAEKLFFGSGTQLSVL.

This clone was counted a single time. The rearrangement links TRBV6-1 to TRBJ2-7; TRBD1 might be the D (5 bases). CDR3 length: 16 amino acids. The germline V and J ends were trimmed by 2 bases and 2 bases, with 16 bases remaining between them. Germline V gene sequence: CDR1 MNHNS, CDR2 SASEGT. The CDR3 loop is CASSEISGNFAYEQYF. The DNA for the CDR3 is TGTGCCAGCAGTGAAATCTCAGGGAACTTTGCCTACGAGCAGTACTTC.

This clone turned up a few times. The CDR3: CASSEAPGRGPDTQYF. CDR3 DNA: TGTGCCAGCAGTGAAGCACCGGGCAGGGGACCAGATACGCAGTATTTT. The chain is built from TRBV2 and TRBJ2-3, with D perhaps TRBD1 (6 bases). This CDR3 region has 16 residues. V shed 0 bases and J shed 4 bases, with 14 bases lying between them. Germline V lookup: CDR1 SNHLY, CDR2 FYNNEI.

This chain joins TRBV29-1 and TRBJ2-1; D is possibly TRBD1 (5 bases). The CDR3 is 16 amino acids. Germline values: CDR1 SQVTM, CDR2 ANQGSEA. V was cut by 3 bases and J by 0 bases, with 15 bases left in between. The CDR3 region has the DNA TGCAGCGTTGAGGGGCACGGTCCGCGCTCCTACAATGAGCAGTTCTTC. Encoded protein: CSVEGHGPRSYNEQFF.